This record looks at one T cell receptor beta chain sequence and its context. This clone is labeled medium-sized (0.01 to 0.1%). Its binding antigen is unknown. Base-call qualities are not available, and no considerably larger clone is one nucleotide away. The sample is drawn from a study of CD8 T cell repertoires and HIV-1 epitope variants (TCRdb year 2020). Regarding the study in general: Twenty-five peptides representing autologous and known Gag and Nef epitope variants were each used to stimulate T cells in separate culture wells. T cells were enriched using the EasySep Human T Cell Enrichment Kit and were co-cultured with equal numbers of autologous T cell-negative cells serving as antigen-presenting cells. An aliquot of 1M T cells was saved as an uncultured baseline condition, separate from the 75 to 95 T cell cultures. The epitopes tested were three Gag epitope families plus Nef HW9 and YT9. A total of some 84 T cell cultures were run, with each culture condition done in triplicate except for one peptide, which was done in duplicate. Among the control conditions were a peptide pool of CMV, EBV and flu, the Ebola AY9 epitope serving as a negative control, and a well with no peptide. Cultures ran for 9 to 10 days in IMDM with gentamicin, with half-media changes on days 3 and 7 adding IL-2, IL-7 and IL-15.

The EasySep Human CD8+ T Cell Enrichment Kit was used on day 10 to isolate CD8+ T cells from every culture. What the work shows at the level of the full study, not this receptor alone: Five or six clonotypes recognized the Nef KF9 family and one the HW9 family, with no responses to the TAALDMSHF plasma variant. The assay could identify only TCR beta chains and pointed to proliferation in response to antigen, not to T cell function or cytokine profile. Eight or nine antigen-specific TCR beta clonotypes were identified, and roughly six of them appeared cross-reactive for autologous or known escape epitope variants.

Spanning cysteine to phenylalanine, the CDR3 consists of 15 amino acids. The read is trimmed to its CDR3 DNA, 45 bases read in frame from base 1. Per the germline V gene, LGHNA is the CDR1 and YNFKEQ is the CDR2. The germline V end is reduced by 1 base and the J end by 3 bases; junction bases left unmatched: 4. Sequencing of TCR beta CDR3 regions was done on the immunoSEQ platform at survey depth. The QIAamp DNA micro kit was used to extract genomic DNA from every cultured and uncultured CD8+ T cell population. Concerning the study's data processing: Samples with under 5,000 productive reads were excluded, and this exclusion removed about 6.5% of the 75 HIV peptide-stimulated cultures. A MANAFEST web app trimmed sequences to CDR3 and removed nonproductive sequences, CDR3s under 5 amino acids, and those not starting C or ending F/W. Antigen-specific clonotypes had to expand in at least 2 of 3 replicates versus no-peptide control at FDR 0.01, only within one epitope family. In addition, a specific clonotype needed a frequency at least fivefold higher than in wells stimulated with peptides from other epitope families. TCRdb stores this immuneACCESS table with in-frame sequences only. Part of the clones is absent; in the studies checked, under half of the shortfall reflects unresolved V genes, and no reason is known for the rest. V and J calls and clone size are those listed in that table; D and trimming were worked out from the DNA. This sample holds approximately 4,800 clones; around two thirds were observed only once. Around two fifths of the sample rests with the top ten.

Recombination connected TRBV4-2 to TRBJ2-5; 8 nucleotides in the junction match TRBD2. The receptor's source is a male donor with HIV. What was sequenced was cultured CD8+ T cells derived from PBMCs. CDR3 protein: CASSQGGAGEETQYF. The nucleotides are TGTGCCAGCAGCCAAGGCGGAGCGGGGGAAGAGACCCAGTACTTC.